This T cell receptor (beta chain) came from a study of CDR3 diversity in severe acne. Germline V CDR1 and CDR2: MDHEN, SYDVKM. CDR3 length equals 11 residues. Trimming cost V 5 bases and J 5 bases, with 6 bases left between them. TCRdb reprocessed the PCR reads with MiXCR, giving one entry per CDR3 protein. The sample consists of about 98,000 distinct CDR3 sequences, about half of them appearing once. This sequence joins TRBV28 and TRBJ1-1; D is unresolved. Sequenced input: blood. The receptor comes from a male donor with acne. CDR3 in amino acids: CASSIRTEAFF. CDR3 sequence (DNA): TGTGCCAGCAGTATTCGGACTGAAGCTTTCTTT.